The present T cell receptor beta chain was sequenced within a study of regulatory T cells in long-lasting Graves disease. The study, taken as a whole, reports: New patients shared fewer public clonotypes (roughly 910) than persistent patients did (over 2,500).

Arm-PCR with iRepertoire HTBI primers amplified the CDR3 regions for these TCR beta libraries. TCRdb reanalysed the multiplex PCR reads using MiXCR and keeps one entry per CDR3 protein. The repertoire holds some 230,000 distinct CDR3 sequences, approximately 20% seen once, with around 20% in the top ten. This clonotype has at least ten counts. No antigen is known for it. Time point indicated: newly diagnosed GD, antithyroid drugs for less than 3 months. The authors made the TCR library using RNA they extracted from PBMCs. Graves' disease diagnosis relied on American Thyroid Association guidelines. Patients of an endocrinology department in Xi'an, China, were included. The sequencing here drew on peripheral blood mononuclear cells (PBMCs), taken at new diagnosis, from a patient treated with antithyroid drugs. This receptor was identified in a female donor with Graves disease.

CDR3 coding DNA: TGTGCCAGCAGTCCTGTTAGGGGGAGGGGGACAGATACGCAGTATTTT. It translates to CASSPVRGRGTDTQYF. The rearrangement joins TRBV28 to TRBJ2-3; D might be TRBD2 (7 bases). This CDR3 contains 16 residues. Looked up from germline, CDR1 is MDHEN and CDR2 is SYDVKM. The ends were cut back, 5 bases at V and 3 bases at J, with 18 bases in the middle.